This note documents a single T cell receptor beta chain sequence. This entry is derived from a study of control samples from healthy donors and cancer patients. Per germline, CDR1 SGHRS and CDR2 YFSETQ. The CDR3 has 15 residues. The V gene end was trimmed by 0 bases and the J gene end by 5 bases; junction bases not matched to a gene: 6. Profiled with immunoSEQ multiplex PCR; TCRdb holds only in-frame clones, not every one. The sample includes more than 85,000 clones, approximately 84% of them seen just once. The clonotype originates from a man in his 70s with lung cancer. This chain uses TRBV5-1 with TRBJ1-1, with 8 bases fitting TRBD1. Source material: PBMCs. The CDR3: CASSLAQGAYTEAFF. The CDR3 DNA reads as TGCGCCAGCAGCTTGGCTCAGGGGGCGTATACTGAAGCTTTCTTT.